This is a list of T cell receptor beta chains from one sample in a study of cytomegalovirus exposure and HLA in healthy donors. Only in-frame clones appear in the TCRdb table, and some are missing; sequencing was by immunoSEQ multiplex PCR. The data hold 110,000 or so clones, with 75% to 85% observed a single time. The source material was PBMCs. These receptors all come from a man in his thirties or forties in good health and CMV-seronegative. Each CDR3 is given with its conserved first and last residue. A D gene is named only where the DNA matches it firmly. Size is stated for part of the rows, as once, few or many counts, or as a class when the clone is expanded.

TRBJ1-3,TRBD1,TRBV5-1,-,TGCGCCAGCAGCTTGACAGGGGGCAGTGGAAACACCATATATTTT,CASSLTGGSGNTIYF
TRBJ1-2,TRBD1,TRBV10-3,-,TGTGCCATCAGTGAAGACAGGGGACGGGGCTACACCTTC,CAISEDRGRGYTF
TRBJ2-3,-,TRBV10-3,-,TGTGCCATCAGAGTAAGCGGACGCACAGATACGCAGTATTTT,CAIRVSGRTDTQYF
TRBJ2-7,-,TRBV5-4,few,TGTGCCAGTTCCGAGGACTTCGCCTACGAGCAGTACTTC,CASSEDFAYEQYF
TRBJ2-5,TRBD2,TRBV28,-,TGTGCCAGCAGTCTTAGACTAGCGGGAGACCCCTTCCAAGAGACCCAGTACTTC,CASSLRLAGDPFQETQYF
TRBJ1-3,-,TRBV15,few,TGTGCCACCAGCCGAGACTTAACTGGAAACACCATATATTTT,CATSRDLTGNTIYF
TRBJ2-2,TRBD1,TRBV29-1,-,TGCAGCGCACAGGGGGCGGGCACCGGGGAGCTGTTTTTT,CSAQGAGTGELFF
TRBJ2-2,-,TRBV10-3,-,TGTGCCATCAGTGCCCAGACAACCTACACCGGGGAGCTGTTTTTT,CAISAQTTYTGELFF
TRBJ2-1,-,TRBV11-2,-,TGTGCCAGCAGCTTAGATGGGCAGGGCTACAATGAGCAGTTCTTC,CASSLDGQGYNEQFF
TRBJ2-7,TRBD1,TRBV18,-,TGTGCCAGCTCAGGAGACAGGGCATACTCCTACGAGCAGTACTTC,CASSGDRAYSYEQYF
TRBJ1-2,TRBD1,TRBV5-4,-,TGTGCCAGCAGCCCAGACAGGGTGGGGGTCTATGGCTACACCTTC,CASSPDRVGVYGYTF
TRBJ2-2,TRBD2,TRBV7-2,-,TGTGCCAGCAGCTTAACGACTAGCCAGTCCGGGGAGCTGTTTTTT,CASSLTTSQSGELFF
TRBJ1-6,-,TRBV30,-,TGTGCCTGGACAGCGGGGTCCTATAATTCACCCCTCCACTTT,CAWTAGSYNSPLHF
TRBJ2-1,TRBD2,TRBV7-9,once,TGTGCCAGCAGCTTGACTAGCGGGGGGAGTGACGATGAGCAGTTCTTC,CASSLTSGGSDDEQFF
TRBJ2-7,-,TRBV5-1,once,TGCGCCAGCAGTTCCGGGGGGCTTACCTACGAGCAGTACTTC,CASSSGGLTYEQYF
TRBJ1-1,-,TRBV29-1,-,TGCAGCGTCGGGGTCTACCCAGGCGCTTTCTTT,CSVGVYPGAFF
TRBJ2-7,TRBD2,TRBV4-1,-,TGCGCCAGCAGCCAAACCTCCTTCGGCTCTAGCGGGGCCTCCTACGAGCAGTACTTC,CASSQTSFGSSGASYEQYF
TRBJ2-1,-,TRBV7-2,-,TGTGCCAGCAGCGCGGGACAGTACAATGAGCAGTTCTTC,CASSAGQYNEQFF
TRBJ2-3,TRBD1,TRBV29-1,once,TGCAGCGTATTTTTTGGGACAGGGGCGGATACGCAGTATTTT,CSVFFGTGADTQYF
TRBJ2-1,TRBD2,TRBV19,once,TGTGCCAGTAGCCCCGTAGCGGGAATCTACAATGAGCAGTTCTTC,CASSPVAGIYNEQFF
TRBJ1-1,TRBD1,TRBV4-1,few,TGCGCCAGCAGCCCGACAGGGAGGAACACTGAAGCTTTCTTT,CASSPTGRNTEAFF
TRBJ1-1,-,TRBV30,-,TGTGCCTGGAGTGTACTGGGGCCCGGGCGGGCTTTCTTT,CAWSVLGPGRAFF
TRBJ1-2,-,TRBV28,-,TGTGCCAGCGACCTACCCGGAGAGGCCAACTATGGCTACACCTTC,CASDLPGEANYGYTF
TRBJ2-3,TRBD2,TRBV29-1,-,TGCAGCGTTGACCCCCCTAGCGGCCCTAGCACAGATACGCAGTATTTT,CSVDPPSGPSTDTQYF
TRBJ2-3,-,TRBV14,-,TGTGCCAGCAGCCCGAGGGCAGATACGCAGTATTTT,CASSPRADTQYF
TRBJ2-3,TRBD1,TRBV27,-,TGTGCCAGCAGACTCGCCGACAGGGGCGGCACAGATACGCAGTATTTT,CASRLADRGGTDTQYF